This passage covers 5 T cell receptor beta chains from one sample sequenced in a study of T cells in Graves' hyperthyroidism and ophthalmopathy. Authors of the study amplified TCR beta CDR3 regions from RNA transcripts. The HTBI set primed first-round TCR CDR3 RT-PCR. TCRdb reanalysed the multiplex PCR reads using MiXCR and keeps one entry per CDR3 protein. There are under 750,000 distinct CDR3 sequences in the sample; under 20% occur only once, and about a sixth lies in the top ten. The source material was blood. These receptors all come from a woman in her forties or fifties with Graves' hyperthyroidism that later progressed to Graves' ophthalmopathy.

The chain employs TRBV6-1 and TRBJ2-7; TRBD1 aligns across 9 bases. V shed 6 bases, J shed 3 bases, and the junction held 6 bases outside the gene matches. This CDR3 spans 14 amino acids. The germline V gene encodes CDR1 MNHNS and CDR2 SASEGT. CDR3 region: CASSQGQGHYEQYF. The CDR3, as DNA: TGTGCCAGCAGCCAAGGACAGGGGCACTACGAGCAGTACTTC.

This clonotype was seen a handful of times. The gene calls are TRBV11-2 and TRBJ1-2; no clear D. Trimming pared 5 bases from V and 4 bases from J, leaving 11 bases between. The CDR3 has 13 amino acids. Per germline, CDR1 SGHAT and CDR2 FQNNGV. The CDR3 sequence: CASSEEDAYGYTF. Written as DNA, the CDR3 is TGTGCCAGCAGCGAAGAGGACGCCTATGGCTACACCTTC.

V and J are TRBV10-3 and TRBJ2-3; 8 bases match TRBD2. Germline V gene sequence: CDR1 ENHRY, CDR2 SYGVKD. V shed 9 bases, J shed 2 bases, and the junction held 7 bases outside the gene matches. This CDR3 has 14 residues. In DNA form, the CDR3 reads TGTGCCATTAATAGCGGGGCCGACACAGATACGCAGTATTTT. Protein: CAINSGADTDTQYF.

This clonotype was counted only a few times. The chain recombines TRBV3-1 with TRBJ2-2, with no clear D. Trimming removed 2 bases at V and 2 bases at J, with 12 bases between. Germline V gives CDR1 LGHDT, CDR2 YNNKEL (reference sequence). The length of the CDR3 is 16 residues. The chain's CDR3 is CASSQYPRLNTGELFF. CDR3 in DNA: TGTGCCAGCAGCCAATACCCCCGGCTCAACACCGGGGAGCTGTTTTTT.

In this sample, this clonotype turned up a few times. The V call is TRBV24-1, the J call TRBJ2-1; tentatively, D is TRBD2 (6 bases). Trimming cost V 3 bases and J 0 bases, with 11 bases left between them. The CDR3 spans 16 residues. Germline loops: CDR1 KGHDR, CDR2 SFDVKD. CDR3 sequence reads: CATSDHSGNSYNEQFF. Written as DNA, the CDR3 is TGTGCCACCAGTGATCATAGCGGCAACTCCTACAATGAGCAGTTCTTC.